Listed here are 20 T cell receptor beta chains from one sample, sequenced in a study of blood T cells in healthy people across ages. PCR was performed a second time for about 6 to 12 cycles using a sample-barcoded 5' primer and a J-beta primer mix. TCRdb processed the 5' RACE reads anew with MiXCR; each CDR3 protein has one entry. The sample includes around 670,000 distinct CDR3 sequences, approximately 30% of them seen just once. Sequenced: blood. These receptors were taken from an elderly woman in good health.

This clonotype appeared a few times. V is TRBV20-1 and J is TRBJ1-2; tentatively, D is TRBD1 (6 bases). V was trimmed by 1 base and J by 8 bases, leaving 17 bases between them. Germline V gene data show CDR1 as DFQATT and CDR2 as SNEGSKA (reference sequence). CDR3 length: 14 amino acids. The CDR3 is CSARGGAGAGGYTF. The DNA for the CDR3 is TGCAGTGCTAGAGGTGGGGCAGGGGCGGGCGGCTACACCTTC.

This clonotype was detected ten times or more. This chain connects TRBV7-2 to TRBJ1-1; D unresolved. CDR3 length equals 14 residues. CDR1 and CDR2 (germline): SGHTA, FQGNSA. The V and J ends lost 0 bases and 6 bases respectively, with 11 bases between them. CDR3 coding DNA: TGTGCCAGCAGCTTAGCTGTTAGTGGGGCTGAAGCTTTCTTT. Protein product: CASSLAVSGAEAFF.

This chain uses TRBV13 with TRBJ2-6, with D perhaps matching TRBD1 (6 bases). Trimming removed 8 bases from V and 0 bases from J, with 8 bases in between. The CDR3 totals 14 residues. Germline CDR1 is PRHDT and CDR2 is FYEKMQ (reference sequence). CDR3 sequence (DNA): TGTGCCAGCGGCAGGGGCTCTGGGGCCAACGTCCTGACTTTC. This codes for CASGRGSGANVLTF. The variable domain in full, completed from reference TRBV13 and TRBJ2-6, reads AAGVIQSPRHLIKEKRETATLKCYPIPRHDTVYWYQQGPGQDPQFLISFYEKMQSDKGSIPDRFSAQQFSDYHSELNMSSLELGDSALYFCASGRGSGANVLTFGAGSRLTVL.

Regarding this clonotype: This clone may be a read error of a much larger clone one base away. The J gene is TRBJ2-1, the V gene TRBV18, with 10 bases that match TRBD1. Germline assignment: CDR1 KGHSH and CDR2 LQKENI. The CDR3 contains 13 residues. Written as DNA, the CDR3 is TGTGTCAGCTCACCACCGGGACAGGGGATTCTGTTCTTC. Translated: CVSSPPGQGILFF.

This clonotype showed up just a few times. A read error may account for a junction end that differs from germline. The chain employs TRBV20-1 and TRBJ1-4; 8 nucleotides agree with TRBD1. Germline V gene lookup returns CDR1 DFQATT and CDR2 SNEGSKA (reference sequence). CDR3 size: 15 residues. CDR3 residues: CSVKPDRGRNEKRFF. The CDR3 DNA reads TGCAGTGTTAAACCTGACAGGGGAAGGAATGAAAAACGGTTTTTT.

This clonotype was seen at least ten times. This chain links TRBV3-1 with TRBJ2-3; D not certain. CDR3 length: 12 amino acids. Trimming stripped 2 bases from V and 7 bases from J, with 7 bases between. CDR1 is LGHDT and CDR2 is YNNKEL in the germline V gene (reference sequence). This chain's CDR3 is CASSQFVYTQYF. DNA of the CDR3: TGTGCCAGCAGCCAATTTGTGTATACGCAGTATTTT.

The rearrangement links TRBV9 to TRBJ2-5; D not certain. Trimming removed 3 bases from V and 5 bases from J, with 14 bases in between. The CDR3 has 14 amino acids. Germline loops: CDR1 SGDLS, CDR2 YYNGEE. The DNA of the CDR3 is TGTGCCAGCAGCGCAAGGGCCTTGGAGGAGACCCAGTACTTC. Its translation: CASSARALEETQYF.

This clonotype occurred many times. The chain is built from TRBV12-3 or TRBV12-4 and TRBJ2-7; the match to TRBD2 covers 8 bases. Trimming removed 6 bases from V and 1 base from J; junction bases left unmatched: 14. The length of the CDR3 is 17 residues. CDR3 loop: CASSPKFTSGGSYEQYF. For the CDR3, the DNA is TGTGCCAGCAGCCCTAAATTTACCAGCGGGGGTTCCTACGAGCAGTACTTC.

A remark on this clonotype: Compared with germline, one end of the junction differs, possibly owing to a read error. The genes are TRBV12-3 or TRBV12-4 and TRBJ2-7; 7 nucleotides match TRBD1. This CDR3 spans 13 amino acids. CDR3 sequence: CACSPGQPYEQYF. The CDR3 nucleotides are TGTGCCTGCAGCCCGGGACAGCCCTACGAGCAGTACTTC.

This clonotype was counted a few times. V is TRBV15 and J is TRBJ1-1; D not certain. V was trimmed by 0 bases and J by 1 base, leaving 9 bases between them. In germline, CDR1 is LNHNV, CDR2 YYDKDF (reference sequence). The CDR3 totals 15 residues. The CDR3 spells CATSRDIGPNTEAFF. The CDR3 DNA reads as TGTGCCACCAGCAGAGATATCGGCCCGAACACTGAAGCTTTCTTT.

This clonotype came up a few times. A read error is possible here, since a much larger clone lies one base away. This chain joins TRBV20-1 and TRBJ2-1; D remains unclear. The DNA end is a closer match to TRBJ2-7, so the J assignment may be wrong. The CDR3 consists of 15 residues. Germline CDR1 reads DFQATT; CDR2 reads SNEGSKA (reference sequence). The CDR3 bases are TGCAGTGCTACACCCCCGCTGATAGCCTACAATGAGCAGTACTTC. Translating it yields CSATPPLIAYNEQYF.

In this sample, this clonotype turned up many times. The chain is built from TRBV12-3 or TRBV12-4 and TRBJ1-2; maybe TRBD1 (6 bases). The length of the CDR3 is 16 residues. With 7 bases removed from V and 1 base from J, the gap between germline ends came to 19 bases. CDR3 DNA: TGTGCCAGCACCCCCGTCGGACAGAGCCTTAACTATGGCTACACCTTC. The encoded protein is CASTPVGQSLNYGYTF.

The V call is TRBV3-1, the J call TRBJ2-2; D is perhaps TRBD1 or TRBD2 (5 bases each). In germline, CDR1 is LGHDT, CDR2 YNNKEL (reference sequence). The CDR3 is 16 residues long. V lost 0 bases to trimming and J lost 8 bases, with 16 bases between them. Here the CDR3 reads CASSQDFQGVGGELFF. The CDR3 DNA is TGTGCCAGCAGCCAAGATTTTCAGGGAGTAGGAGGGGAGCTGTTTTTT.

The table lists this clonotype with many counts. The chain carries TRBV6-1 and TRBJ2-4, with TRBD2 identical over 10 bases. The germline V gene encodes CDR1 MNHNS and CDR2 SASEGT. The CDR3 is made up of 18 amino acids. Trimming removed 1 base from V and 4 bases from J; junction bases left unmatched: 10. CDR3 sequence (DNA): TGTGCCAGCAGTGAAGAGGGAGTAGCGGGGGGCCATAAAAACATTCAGTACTTC. This sequence encodes CASSEEGVAGGHKNIQYF.

About this clonotype: This may arise from a read error, as a much more abundant clone is one base away. The DNA of the CDR3 is TGCAGTGCTAGAGAGGGCAGGGCCTCCTACAATGAGCAGTTCTTC. Its protein is CSAREGRASYNEQFF. V gene TRBV20-1 combines with J gene TRBJ2-1, with TRBD1 as a possible D gene (5 bases). Trimming removed 0 bases at V and 0 bases at J, with 9 bases between. Germline CDR1 and CDR2: DFQATT and SNEGSKA (reference sequence). CDR3 length: 15 amino acids.

This clonotype was seen ten or more times. This chain links TRBV9 with TRBJ2-7; TRBD1 aligns across 7 bases. The germline V gene encodes CDR1 SGDLS and CDR2 YYNGEE. V was pared by 4 bases and J by 3 bases, with 7 bases of the junction left unmatched. The CDR3 totals 14 residues. The CDR3 DNA reads as TGTGCCAGCAGCCCGTGGGACAGACTCTACGAGCAGTACTTC. It encodes CASSPWDRLYEQYF.

At least ten counts were recorded for this clonotype. The chain couples TRBV7-3 to TRBJ2-5, with TRBD2 matching 13 bases. CDR3 length: 15 residues. Germline CDR1 and CDR2: SGHTA and FQGTGA. V was clipped by 4 bases and J by 5 bases; unmatched bases: 4. CDR3 amino acids: CASSSGLAGVETQYF. CDR3 bases: TGTGCCAGCAGCTCCGGACTAGCGGGGGTTGAGACCCAGTACTTC.

V and J are TRBV19 and TRBJ1-1, with D unresolved. V was shortened by 9 bases and J by 0 bases, with 8 bases between the two germline ends. Germline V CDR1 and CDR2: LNHDA, SQIVND (reference sequence). The CDR3 runs 12 residues. In nucleotides, the CDR3 is TGTGCCAGCGCAGGCTTGAACACTGAAGCTTTCTTT. This sequence encodes CASAGLNTEAFF.

There are many counts of this clonotype. The CDR3 DNA sequence: TGTGCCACGCAAAAAAACACAGGGGGCGACTATGGCTACACCTTC. Its protein product is CATQKNTGGDYGYTF. The rearrangement uses TRBV10-3 and TRBJ1-2, with 9 bases fitting TRBD1. The CDR3 extends over 15 amino acids. Germline lookup yields CDR1 ENHRY and CDR2 SYGVKD. Trimming at V came to 10 bases and at J to 3 bases, leaving 12 bases not matched to a gene.

The V gene is TRBV12-3 or TRBV12-4, the J gene TRBJ2-5; D not resolved. The length of the CDR3 is 13 residues. Trimming left V 5 bases short and J 5 bases short, with 12 bases between. CDR3 amino acids: CASSPPEGETQYF. DNA for the CDR3: TGTGCCAGCAGTCCACCTGAAGGGGAGACCCAGTACTTC.